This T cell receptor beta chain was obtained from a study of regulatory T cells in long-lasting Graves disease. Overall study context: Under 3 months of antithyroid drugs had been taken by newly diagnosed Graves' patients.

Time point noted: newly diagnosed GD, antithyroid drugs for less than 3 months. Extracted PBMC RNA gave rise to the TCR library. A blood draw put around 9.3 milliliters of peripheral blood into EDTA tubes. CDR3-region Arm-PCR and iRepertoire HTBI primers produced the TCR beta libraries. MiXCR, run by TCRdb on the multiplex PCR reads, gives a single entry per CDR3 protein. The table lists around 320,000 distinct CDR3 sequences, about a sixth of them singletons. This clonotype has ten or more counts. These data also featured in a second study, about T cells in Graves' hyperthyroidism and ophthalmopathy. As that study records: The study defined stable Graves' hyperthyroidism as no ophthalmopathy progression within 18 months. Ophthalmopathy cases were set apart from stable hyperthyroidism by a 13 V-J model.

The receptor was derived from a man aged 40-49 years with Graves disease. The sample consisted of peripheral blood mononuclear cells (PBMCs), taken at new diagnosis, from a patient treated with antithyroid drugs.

In DNA, the CDR3 is TGTGCCAGCAGTGTTGCGGAAAGGGTCTCCGAGCAGTACTTC. Translated: CASSVAERVSEQYF. This chain connects TRBV2 to TRBJ2-7; D unresolved. The germline CDR1 and CDR2 sequences are SNHLY and FYNNEI. V was cut by 4 bases and J by 6 bases, with 16 bases left in between. The CDR3 extends over 14 amino acids.